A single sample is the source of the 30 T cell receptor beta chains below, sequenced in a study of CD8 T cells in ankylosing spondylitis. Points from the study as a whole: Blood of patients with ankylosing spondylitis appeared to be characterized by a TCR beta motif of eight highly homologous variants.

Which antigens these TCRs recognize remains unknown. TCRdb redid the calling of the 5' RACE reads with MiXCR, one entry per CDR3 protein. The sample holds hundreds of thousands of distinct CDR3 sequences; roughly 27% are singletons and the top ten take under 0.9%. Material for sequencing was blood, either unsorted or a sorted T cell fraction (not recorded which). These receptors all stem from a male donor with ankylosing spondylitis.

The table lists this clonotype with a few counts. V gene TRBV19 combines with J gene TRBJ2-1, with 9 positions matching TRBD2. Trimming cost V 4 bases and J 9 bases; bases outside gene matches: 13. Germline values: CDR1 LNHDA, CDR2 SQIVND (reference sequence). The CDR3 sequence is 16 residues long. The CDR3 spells CASSTRDSGSYVEQFF. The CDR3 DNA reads TGTGCCAGTAGTACCCGGGATAGCGGGAGTTACGTTGAGCAGTTCTTC.

The CDR3 loop reads CASSFDRGYYNEQFF. The CDR3 bases are TGTGCCAGCAGTTTCGACAGGGGTTATTACAATGAGCAGTTCTTC. The rearrangement joins TRBV12-3 or TRBV12-4 to TRBJ2-1, with 8 positions matching TRBD1. V was pared by 3 bases and J by 4 bases, with 5 bases of the junction left unmatched. The CDR3 extends over 15 amino acids.

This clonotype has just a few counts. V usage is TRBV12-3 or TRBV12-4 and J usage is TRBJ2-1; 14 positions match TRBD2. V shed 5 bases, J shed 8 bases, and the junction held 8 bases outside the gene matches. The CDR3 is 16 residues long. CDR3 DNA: TGTGCCAGCAGTCTCGGGACTAGCGGGAGTTTCGATGAGCAGTTCTTC. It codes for CASSLGTSGSFDEQFF.

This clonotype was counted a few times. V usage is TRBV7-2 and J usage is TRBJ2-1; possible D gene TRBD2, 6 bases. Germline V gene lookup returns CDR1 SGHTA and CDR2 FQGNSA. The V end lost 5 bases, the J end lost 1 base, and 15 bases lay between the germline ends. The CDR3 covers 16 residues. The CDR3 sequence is CASSGRGGGSYNEQFF. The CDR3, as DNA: TGTGCCAGCAGCGGAAGGGGAGGTGGGTCCTACAATGAGCAGTTCTTC.

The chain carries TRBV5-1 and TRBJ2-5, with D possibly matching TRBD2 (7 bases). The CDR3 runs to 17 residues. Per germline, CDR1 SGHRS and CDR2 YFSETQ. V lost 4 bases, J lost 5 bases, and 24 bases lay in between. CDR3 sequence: CASSRLGSIQGGETQYF. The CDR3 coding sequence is TGCGCCAGCAGCCGCCTCGGGTCCATACAGGGAGGGGAGACCCAGTACTTC.

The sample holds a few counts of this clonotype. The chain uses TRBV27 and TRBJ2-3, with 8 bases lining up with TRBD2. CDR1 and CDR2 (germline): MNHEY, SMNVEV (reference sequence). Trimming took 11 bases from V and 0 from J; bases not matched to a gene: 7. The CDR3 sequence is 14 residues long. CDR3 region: CACGGQSSTDTQYF. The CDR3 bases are TGTGCCTGCGGGGGGCAGTCTAGCACAGATACGCAGTATTTT.

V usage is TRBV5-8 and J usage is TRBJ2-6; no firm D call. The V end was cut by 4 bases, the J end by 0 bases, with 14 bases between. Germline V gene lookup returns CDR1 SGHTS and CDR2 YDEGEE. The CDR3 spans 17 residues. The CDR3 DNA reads TGTGCCAGCAGCCACTGGATGGTACCCTCTGGGGCCAACGTCCTGACTTTC. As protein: CASSHWMVPSGANVLTF. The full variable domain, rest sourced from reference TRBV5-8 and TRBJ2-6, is EAGVTQSPTHLIKTRGQQATLRCSPISGHTSVYWYQQALGLGLQFLLWYDEGEERNRGNFPPRFSGRQFPNYSSELNVNALELEDSALYLCASSHWMVPSGANVLTFGAGSRLTVL.

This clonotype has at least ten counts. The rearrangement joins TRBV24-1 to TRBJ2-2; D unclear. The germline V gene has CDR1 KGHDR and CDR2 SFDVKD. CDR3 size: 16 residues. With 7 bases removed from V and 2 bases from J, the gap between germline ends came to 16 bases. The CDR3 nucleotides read TGTGCCACCAGCGCTACCCCGGCAGCTAACACCGGGGAGCTGTTTTTT. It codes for CATSATPAANTGELFF.

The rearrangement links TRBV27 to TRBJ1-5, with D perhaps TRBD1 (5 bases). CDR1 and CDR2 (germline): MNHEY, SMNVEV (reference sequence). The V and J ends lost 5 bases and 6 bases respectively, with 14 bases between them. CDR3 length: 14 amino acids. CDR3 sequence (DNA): TGTGCCAGCAGTCGAAACAGGCCCGGTCAGCCCCAGCATTTT. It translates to CASSRNRPGQPQHF.

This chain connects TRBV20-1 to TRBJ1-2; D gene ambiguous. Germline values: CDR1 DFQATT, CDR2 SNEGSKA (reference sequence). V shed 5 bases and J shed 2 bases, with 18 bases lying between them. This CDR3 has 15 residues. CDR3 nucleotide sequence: TGCAGTGCTGTCCTCCCTGGCCTGCCAAACTATGGCTACACCTTC. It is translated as CSAVLPGLPNYGYTF.

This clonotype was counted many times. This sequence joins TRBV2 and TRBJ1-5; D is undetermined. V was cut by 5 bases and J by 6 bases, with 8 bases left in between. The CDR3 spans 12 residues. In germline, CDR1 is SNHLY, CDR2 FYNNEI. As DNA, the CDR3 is TGTGCCAGCAGTTTAGAGAGTCAGCCCCAGCATTTT. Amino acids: CASSLESQPQHF.

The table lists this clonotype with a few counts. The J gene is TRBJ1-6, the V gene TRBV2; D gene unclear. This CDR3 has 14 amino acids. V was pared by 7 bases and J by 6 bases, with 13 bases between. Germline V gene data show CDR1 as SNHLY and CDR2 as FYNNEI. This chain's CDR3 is CASTNRDTNSPLHF. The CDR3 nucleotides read TGTGCCAGCACCAACCGAGACACTAATTCACCCCTCCACTTT. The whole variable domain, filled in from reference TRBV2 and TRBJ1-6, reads EPEVTQTPSHQVTQMGQEVILRCVPISNHLYFYWYRQILGQKVEFLVSFYNNEISEKSEIFDDQFSVERPDGSNFTLKIRSTKLEDSAMYFCASTNRDTNSPLHFGNGTRLTVT.

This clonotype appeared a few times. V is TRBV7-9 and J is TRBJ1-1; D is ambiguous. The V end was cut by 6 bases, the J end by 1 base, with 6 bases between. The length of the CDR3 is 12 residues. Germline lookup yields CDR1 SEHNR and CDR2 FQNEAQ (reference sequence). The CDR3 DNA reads TGTGCCAGCAGATACGGGAACACTGAAGCTTTCTTT. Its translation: CASRYGNTEAFF.

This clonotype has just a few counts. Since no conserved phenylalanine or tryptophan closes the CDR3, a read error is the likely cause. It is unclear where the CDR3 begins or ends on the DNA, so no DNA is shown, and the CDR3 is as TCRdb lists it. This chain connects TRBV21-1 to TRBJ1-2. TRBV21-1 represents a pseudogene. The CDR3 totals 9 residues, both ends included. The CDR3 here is CASSRETPG.

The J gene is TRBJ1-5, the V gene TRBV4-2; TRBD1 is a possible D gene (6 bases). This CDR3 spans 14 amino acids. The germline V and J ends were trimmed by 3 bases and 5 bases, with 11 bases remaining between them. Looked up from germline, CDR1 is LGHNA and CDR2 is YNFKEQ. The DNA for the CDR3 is TGTGCCAGCAGCCAGGGGGCCGGATATCAGCCCCAGCATTTT. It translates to CASSQGAGYQPQHF.

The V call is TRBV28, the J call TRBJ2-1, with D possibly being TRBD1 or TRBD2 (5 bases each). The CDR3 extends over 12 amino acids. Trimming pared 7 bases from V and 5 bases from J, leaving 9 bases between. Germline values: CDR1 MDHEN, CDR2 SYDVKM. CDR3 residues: CASTGTNNEQFF. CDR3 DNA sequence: TGTGCCAGCACCGGGACCAACAATGAGCAGTTCTTC. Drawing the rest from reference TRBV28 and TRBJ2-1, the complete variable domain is DVKVTQSSRYLVKRTGEKVFLECVQDMDHENMFWYRQDPGLGLRLIYFSYDVKMKEKGDIPEGYSVSREKKERFSLILESASTNQTSMYLCASTGTNNEQFFGPGTRLTVL.

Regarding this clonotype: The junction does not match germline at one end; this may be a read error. The CDR3 sequence: CASSQVKGTF. For the CDR3, the DNA is TGTGCCAGCAGTCAAGTAAAGGGGACCTTC. The rearrangement links TRBV6-5 to TRBJ2-1, with D perhaps assigned TRBD1 or TRBD2 (5 bases each). This CDR3 has 10 amino acids. Germline lookup yields CDR1 MNHEY and CDR2 SVGAGI.

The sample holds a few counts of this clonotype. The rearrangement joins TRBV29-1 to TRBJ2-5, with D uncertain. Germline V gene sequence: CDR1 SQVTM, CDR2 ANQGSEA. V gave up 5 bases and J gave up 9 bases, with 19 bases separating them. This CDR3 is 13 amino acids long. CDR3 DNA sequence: TGCAGCGTTTGCGAGAACAGCTTGTTGGCCCAGTACTTC. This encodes CSVCENSLLAQYF.

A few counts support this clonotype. The CDR3 DNA sequence: TGCGCCAGCAGACCCCTAGCGGGTACAGATACGCAGTATTTT. Encoded protein: CASRPLAGTDTQYF. The gene calls are TRBV5-1 and TRBJ2-3, with 8 bases fitting TRBD2. The CDR3 is made up of 14 amino acids. Germline V gene data show CDR1 as SGHRS and CDR2 as YFSETQ. V was pared by 5 bases and J by 3 bases, with 5 bases of the junction left unmatched.

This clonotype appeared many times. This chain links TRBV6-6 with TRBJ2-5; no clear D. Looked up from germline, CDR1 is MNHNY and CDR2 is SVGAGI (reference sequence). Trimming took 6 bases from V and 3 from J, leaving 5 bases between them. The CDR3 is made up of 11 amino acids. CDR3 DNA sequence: TGTGCCAGCAGCGCAGAAGAGACCCAGTACTTC. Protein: CASSAEETQYF.

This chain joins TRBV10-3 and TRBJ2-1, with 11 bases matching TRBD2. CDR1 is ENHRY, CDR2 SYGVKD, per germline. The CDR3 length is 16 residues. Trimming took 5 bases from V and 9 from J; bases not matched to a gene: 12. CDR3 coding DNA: TGTGCCATCAGTCCTACCATGACTAGCGGGAATGGTGAGCAGTTCTTC. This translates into CAISPTMTSGNGEQFF.

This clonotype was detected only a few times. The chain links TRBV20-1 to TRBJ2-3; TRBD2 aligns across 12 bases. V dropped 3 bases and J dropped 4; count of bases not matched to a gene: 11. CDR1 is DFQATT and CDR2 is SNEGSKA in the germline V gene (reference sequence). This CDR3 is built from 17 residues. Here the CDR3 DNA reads TGCAGTGCTAGGGTCGCTAGCGGGAGGGGATTTGCAGATACGCAGTATTTT. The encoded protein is CSARVASGRGFADTQYF.

The CDR3 loop reads CASSVLTSGSINEQFF. CDR3 nucleotides: TGCGCCAGCAGCGTCCTTACTAGCGGGAGCATTAATGAGCAGTTCTTC. The V call is TRBV5-1, the J call TRBJ2-1, with TRBD2 matching 11 bases. The V gene end was trimmed by 4 bases and the J gene end by 7 bases; junction bases not matched to a gene: 10. Germline V gives CDR1 SGHRS, CDR2 YFSETQ. This CDR3 region has 16 residues.

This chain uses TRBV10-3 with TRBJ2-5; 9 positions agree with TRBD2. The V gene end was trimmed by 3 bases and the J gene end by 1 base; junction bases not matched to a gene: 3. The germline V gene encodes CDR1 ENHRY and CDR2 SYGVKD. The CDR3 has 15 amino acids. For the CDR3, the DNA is TGTGCCATCAGTGAAGGACTAGCGAGCCAAGAGACCCAGTACTTC. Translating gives CAISEGLASQETQYF.

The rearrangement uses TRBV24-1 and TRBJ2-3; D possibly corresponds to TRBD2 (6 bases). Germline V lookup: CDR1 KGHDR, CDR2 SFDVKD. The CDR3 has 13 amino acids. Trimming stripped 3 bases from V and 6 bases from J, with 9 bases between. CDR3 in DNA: TGTGCCACCAGTGATAGGAGGGCGGATACGCAGTATTTT. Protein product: CATSDRRADTQYF.

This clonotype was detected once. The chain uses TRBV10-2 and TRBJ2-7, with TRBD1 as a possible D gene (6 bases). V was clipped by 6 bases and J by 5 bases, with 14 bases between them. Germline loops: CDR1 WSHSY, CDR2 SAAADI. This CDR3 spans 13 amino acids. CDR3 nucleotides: TGCGCCAGCAGAGGGGGTAGGGGCCACGAGCAGTACGTC. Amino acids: CASRGGRGHEQYV.

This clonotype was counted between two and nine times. The chain's CDR3 is CASSEVFGGLSSYEQYV. The CDR3 DNA reads as TGTGCCAGCAGTGAAGTTTTCGGGGGATTAAGCTCCTACGAGCAGTACGTC. This rearrangement joins TRBV6-1 to TRBJ2-7; possibly TRBD2 for D (6 bases). The ends were cut back, 1 base at V and 0 bases at J, with 16 bases in the middle. CDR3 length equals 17 residues. Germline lookup yields CDR1 MNHNS and CDR2 SASEGT.

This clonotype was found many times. This chain's CDR3 is CASSPPSGRTDTQYF. The CDR3 nucleotides read TGTGCCAGCAGTCCGCCGAGCGGGCGCACAGATACGCAGTATTTT. This chain connects TRBV12-3 or TRBV12-4 to TRBJ2-3; possible D gene TRBD2, 6 bases. The V gene lost 5 bases and the J gene lost 1 base, with 13 bases spanning the gap. The CDR3 totals 15 residues.

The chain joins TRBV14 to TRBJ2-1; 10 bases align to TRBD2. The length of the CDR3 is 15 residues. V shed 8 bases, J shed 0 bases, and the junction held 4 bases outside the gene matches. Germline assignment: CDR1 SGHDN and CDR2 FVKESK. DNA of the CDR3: TGTGCCAGCGTCGGGACTAGCGTCTCCTACAATGAGCAGTTCTTC. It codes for CASVGTSVSYNEQFF. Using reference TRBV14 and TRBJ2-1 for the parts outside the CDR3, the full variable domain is EAGVTQFPSHSVIEKGQTVTLRCDPISGHDNLYWYRRVMGKEIKFLLHFVKESKQDESGMPNNRFLAERTGGTYSTLKVQPAELEDSGVYFCASVGTSVSYNEQFFGPGTRLTVL.

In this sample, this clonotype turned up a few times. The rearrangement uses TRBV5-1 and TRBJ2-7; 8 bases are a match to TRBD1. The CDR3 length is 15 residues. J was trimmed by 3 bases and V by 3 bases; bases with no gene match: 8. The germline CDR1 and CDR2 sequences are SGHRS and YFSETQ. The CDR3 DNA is TGCGCCAGCAGCTCCTCCCCAGGACAGGGCTACGAGCAGTACTTC. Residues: CASSSSPGQGYEQYF.